This T cell receptor (beta chain) is drawn from a study of Tregs in tolerant kidney transplant recipients (dated by TCRdb to the late 2010s). For the wider study: TCRbeta sequencing was used in the study to identify donor-specific regulatory T cells before combined kidney and bone marrow transplantation, and the identified cells were then tracked after transplant. In a few healthy controls, several methods of expanding Tregs specific for an allogeneic donor were compared by TCRbeta repertoire sequencing.

V and J are trimmed by 4 bases and 7 bases, and the gene matches miss 14 bases of the junction. The CDR3 numbers 17 residues from cysteine through phenylalanine. Just the 51-base CDR3 DNA is kept, in frame starting at base 1. According to the germline V gene, CDR1 reads MGHRA and CDR2 reads YSYEKL. Worth noting for this clone: This clone's antigen is unknown. There are no base qualities to consult, and no much larger clone falls within one base.

Paper-wide results and their limitations: Biological reproducibility was not directly addressed, though technical replication error appeared minimal. Because the study included only a small number of patients, the results must be confirmed in larger populations and under other immunosuppression protocols. Expanding Tregs with activated donor B cells appeared to identify the most biologically relevant and donor-specific TCRbeta repertoire.

For TCRbeta CDR3 sequencing, genomic DNA from the sorted cells was extracted using the QIAGEN DNeasy Blood and Tissue Kit. Through immunoSEQ, high-throughput TCRbeta CDR3 sequencing was done commercially, including PCR amplification with internal controls and bias correction. The paper's data handling went like this. Unique productive TCRbeta sequences were defined by CDR3 nucleotide sequence when primers matched and otherwise by CDR3 amino acid sequence together with Vbeta and Jbeta genes. Sorting error was corrected by removing sequences shared between sorted populations at a frequency ratio of 2:1 or less, and the remaining shared sequences were assigned to the higher population. Donor-reactive sequences were defined as at least 5-fold expanded in CFSE-low cells versus unstimulated cells, with frequency of at least 0.01% in CFSE-low cells. Jensen-Shannon divergence, calculated on the top 100 TCRbeta sequences ranked by frequency, was used to quantify repertoire divergence. For samples with multiple sequencing runs, sorting error was corrected in each run separately before the runs were combined. Sourced from immuneACCESS, this table was stored by TCRdb with only in-frame sequences that have V and J called. A share of the clones is absent; for the studies checked, an unresolved V gene accounts for under half, and the remainder has no known explanation. Clone size and the V and J calls come from that table; the DNA yielded D and trimming. This sample comprises some 60,000 clones, about 86% of them detected only once. The top ten clones comprise roughly 5% of the sample.

Thawed PBMCs were FACS-sorted into unstimulated Tregs (CD4+CD25+CD127-), CD4+ non-Tregs (CD4+CD25-), CD4 cells and CD8 cells. Blood from healthy controls was obtained either from healthy volunteers or as purchased buffy coats. Healthy control blood was processed by Ficoll density gradient to PBMCs and cryopreserved; patient PBMCs were collected before and after transplant. Material: CD4+ T cells from blood. Rearrangement joined TRBV4-1 to TRBJ2-4, with 9 bases matching TRBD1. This receptor was taken from a human donor in good health. The CDR3: CASSRPGTGLNGNIQYF. The DNA sequence is given as TGCGCCAGCAGCCGCCCCGGGACAGGGCTTAATGGGAACATTCAGTACTTC.